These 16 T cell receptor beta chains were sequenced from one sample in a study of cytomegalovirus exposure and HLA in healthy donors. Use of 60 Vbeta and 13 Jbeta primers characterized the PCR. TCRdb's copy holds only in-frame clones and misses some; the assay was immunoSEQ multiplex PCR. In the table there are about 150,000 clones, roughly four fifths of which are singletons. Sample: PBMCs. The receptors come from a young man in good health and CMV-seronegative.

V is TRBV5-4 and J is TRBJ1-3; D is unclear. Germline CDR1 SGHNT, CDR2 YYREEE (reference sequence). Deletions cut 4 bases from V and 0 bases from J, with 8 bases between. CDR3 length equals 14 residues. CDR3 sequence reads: CASSLGDSGNTIYF. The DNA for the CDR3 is TGTGCCAGCAGCCTCGGGGACTCTGGAAACACCATATATTTT.

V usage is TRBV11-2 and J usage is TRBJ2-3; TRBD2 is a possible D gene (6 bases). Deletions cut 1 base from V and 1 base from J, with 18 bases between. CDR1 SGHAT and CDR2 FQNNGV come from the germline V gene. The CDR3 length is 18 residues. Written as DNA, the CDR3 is TGTGCCAGCAGCTTAGTGTCCCATAGCGGCCCCCGCACAGATACGCAGTATTTT. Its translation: CASSLVSHSGPRTDTQYF.

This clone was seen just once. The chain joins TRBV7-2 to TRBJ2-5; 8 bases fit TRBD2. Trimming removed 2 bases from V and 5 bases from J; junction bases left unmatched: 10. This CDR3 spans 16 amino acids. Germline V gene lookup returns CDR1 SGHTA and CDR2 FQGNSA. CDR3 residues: CASSLSVGRALETQYF. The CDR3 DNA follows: TGTGCCAGCAGCTTATCGGTCGGGAGGGCCTTGGAGACCCAGTACTTC.

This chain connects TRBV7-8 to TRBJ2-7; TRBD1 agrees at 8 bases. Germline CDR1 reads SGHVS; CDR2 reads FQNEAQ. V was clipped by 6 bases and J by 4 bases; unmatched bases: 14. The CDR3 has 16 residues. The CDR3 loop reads CASRPPPTGVTYEQYF. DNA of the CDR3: TGTGCCAGCAGGCCTCCTCCGACAGGGGTTACATACGAGCAGTACTTC.

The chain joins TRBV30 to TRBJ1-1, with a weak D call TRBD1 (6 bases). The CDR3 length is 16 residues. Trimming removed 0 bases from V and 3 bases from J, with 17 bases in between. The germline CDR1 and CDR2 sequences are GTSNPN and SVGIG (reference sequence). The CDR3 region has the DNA TGTGCCTGGAGTGTAAGGGCGCGGGCAGGGGACACTGAAGCTTTCTTT. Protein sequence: CAWSVRARAGDTEAFF.

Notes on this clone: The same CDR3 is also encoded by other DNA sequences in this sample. CDR3 coding DNA: TGTGCCAGCAGTTTACTAGCGGGAGGGCGGGAGCAGTACTTC. It is translated as CASSLLAGGREQYF. This chain uses TRBV27 with TRBJ2-7; TRBD2 agrees at 12 bases. V dropped 2 bases and J dropped 7; count of bases not matched to a gene: 3. This CDR3 is built from 14 residues. In germline, CDR1 is MNHEY, CDR2 SMNVEV (reference sequence).

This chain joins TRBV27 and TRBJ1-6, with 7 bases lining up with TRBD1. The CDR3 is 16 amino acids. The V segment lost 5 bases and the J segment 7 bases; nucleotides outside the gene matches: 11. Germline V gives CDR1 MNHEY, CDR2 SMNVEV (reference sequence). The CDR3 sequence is CASSTKGALWNSPLHF. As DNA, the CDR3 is TGTGCCAGCAGTACCAAGGGGGCCCTTTGGAATTCACCCCTCCACTTT.

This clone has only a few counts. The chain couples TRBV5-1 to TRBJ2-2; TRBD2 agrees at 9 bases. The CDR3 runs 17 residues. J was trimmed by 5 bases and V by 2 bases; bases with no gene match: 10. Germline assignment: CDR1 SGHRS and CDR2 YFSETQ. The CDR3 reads CASSFPGGGLATGELFF. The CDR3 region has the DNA TGCGCCAGCAGCTTCCCCGGAGGGGGACTAGCAACCGGGGAGCTGTTTTTT.

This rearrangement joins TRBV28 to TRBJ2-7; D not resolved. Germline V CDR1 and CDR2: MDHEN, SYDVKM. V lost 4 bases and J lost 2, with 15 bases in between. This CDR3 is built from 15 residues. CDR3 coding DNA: TGTGCCAGCAGTTCCTCCCTTAGCTTGGCCTACGAGCAGTACTTC. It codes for CASSSSLSLAYEQYF.

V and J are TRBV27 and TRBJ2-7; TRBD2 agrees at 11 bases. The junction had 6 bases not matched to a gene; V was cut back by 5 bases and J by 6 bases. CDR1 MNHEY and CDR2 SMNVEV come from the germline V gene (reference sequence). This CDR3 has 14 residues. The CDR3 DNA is TGTGCCAGCAGTCCTACGACTAGCGGGACCGAGCAGTACTTC. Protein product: CASSPTTSGTEQYF.

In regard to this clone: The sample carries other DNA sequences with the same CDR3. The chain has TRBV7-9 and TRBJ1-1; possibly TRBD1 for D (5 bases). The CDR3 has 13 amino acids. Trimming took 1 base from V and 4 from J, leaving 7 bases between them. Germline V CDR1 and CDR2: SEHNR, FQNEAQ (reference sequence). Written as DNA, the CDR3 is TGTGCCAGCAGCTTAGAGCAGGGCACTGAAGCTTTCTTT. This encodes CASSLEQGTEAFF.

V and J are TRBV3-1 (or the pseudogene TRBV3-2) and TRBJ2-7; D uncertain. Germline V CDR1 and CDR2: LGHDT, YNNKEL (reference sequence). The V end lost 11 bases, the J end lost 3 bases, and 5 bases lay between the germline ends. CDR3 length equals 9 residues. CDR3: CAAGYEQYF. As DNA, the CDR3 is TGTGCCGCCGGCTACGAGCAGTACTTC.

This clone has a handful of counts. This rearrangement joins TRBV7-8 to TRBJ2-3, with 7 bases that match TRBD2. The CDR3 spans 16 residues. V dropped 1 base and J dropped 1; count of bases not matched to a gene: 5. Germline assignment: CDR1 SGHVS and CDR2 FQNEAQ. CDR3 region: CASSLGGAGGTDTQYF. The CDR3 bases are TGTGCCAGCAGCTTAGGTGGGGCGGGAGGCACAGATACGCAGTATTTT.

The DNA of the CDR3 is TGCGCCAGCAGCCTCACTGCCTCCTACAATGAGCAGTTCTTC. This gives the protein CASSLTASYNEQFF. V usage is TRBV5-1 and J usage is TRBJ2-1; no firm D call. V was cut by 4 bases and J by 0 bases, with 8 bases left in between. The germline gives CDR1 SGHRS, CDR2 YFSETQ. The CDR3 is 14 amino acids.

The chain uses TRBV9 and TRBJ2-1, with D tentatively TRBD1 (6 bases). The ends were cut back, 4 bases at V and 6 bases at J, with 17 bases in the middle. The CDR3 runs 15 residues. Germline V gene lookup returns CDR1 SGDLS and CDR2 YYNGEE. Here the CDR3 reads CASSSRQVSSNEQFF. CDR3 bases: TGTGCCAGCAGCTCCAGACAGGTGAGCTCCAATGAGCAGTTCTTC.

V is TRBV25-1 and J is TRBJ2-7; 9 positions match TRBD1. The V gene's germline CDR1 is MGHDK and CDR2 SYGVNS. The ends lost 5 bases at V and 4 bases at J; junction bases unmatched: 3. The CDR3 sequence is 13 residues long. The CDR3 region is CASSRGQGYEQYF. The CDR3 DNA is TGTGCCAGCAGTCGTGGACAGGGGTACGAGCAGTACTTC.